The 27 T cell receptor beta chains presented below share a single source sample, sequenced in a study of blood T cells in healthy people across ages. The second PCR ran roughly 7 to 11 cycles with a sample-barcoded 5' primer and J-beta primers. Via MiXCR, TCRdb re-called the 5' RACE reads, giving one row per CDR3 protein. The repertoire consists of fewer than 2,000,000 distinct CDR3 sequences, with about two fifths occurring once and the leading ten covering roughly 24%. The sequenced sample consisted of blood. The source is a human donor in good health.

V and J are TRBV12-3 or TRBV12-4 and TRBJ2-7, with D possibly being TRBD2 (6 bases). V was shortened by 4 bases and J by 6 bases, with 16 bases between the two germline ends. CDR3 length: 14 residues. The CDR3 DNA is TGTGCCAGCAGTTCGGGGACTTTGAGGGGCGAGCAGTACTTC. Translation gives CASSSGTLRGEQYF.

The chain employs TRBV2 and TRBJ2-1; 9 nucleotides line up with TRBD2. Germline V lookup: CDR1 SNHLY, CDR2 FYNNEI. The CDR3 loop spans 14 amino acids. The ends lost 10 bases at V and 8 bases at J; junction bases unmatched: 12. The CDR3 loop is CANTQIAGVDEQFF. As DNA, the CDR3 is TGTGCCAACACCCAAATAGCGGGGGTGGATGAGCAGTTCTTC. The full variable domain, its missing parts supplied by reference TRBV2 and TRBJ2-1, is EPEVTQTPSHQVTQMGQEVILRCVPISNHLYFYWYRQILGQKVEFLVSFYNNEISEKSEIFDDQFSVERPDGSNFTLKIRSTKLEDSAMYFCANTQIAGVDEQFFGPGTRLTVL.

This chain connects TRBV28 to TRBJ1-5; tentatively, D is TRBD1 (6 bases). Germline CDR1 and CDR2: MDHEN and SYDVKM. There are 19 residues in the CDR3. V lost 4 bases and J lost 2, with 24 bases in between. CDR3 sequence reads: CASSSPPLTGSGRNQPQHF. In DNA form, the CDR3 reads TGTGCCAGCAGTTCTCCCCCGCTTACAGGGTCGGGGCGCAATCAGCCCCAGCATTTT. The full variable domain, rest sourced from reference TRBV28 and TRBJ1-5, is DVKVTQSSRYLVKRTGEKVFLECVQDMDHENMFWYRQDPGLGLRLIYFSYDVKMKEKGDIPEGYSVSREKKERFSLILESASTNQTSMYLCASSSPPLTGSGRNQPQHFGDGTRLSIL.

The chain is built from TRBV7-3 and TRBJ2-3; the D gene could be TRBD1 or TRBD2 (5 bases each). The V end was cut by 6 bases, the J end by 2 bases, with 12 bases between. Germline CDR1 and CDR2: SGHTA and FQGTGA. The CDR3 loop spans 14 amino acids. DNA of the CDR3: TGTGCCAGCAGTTCCGGGGCCATCACAGATACGCAGTATTTT. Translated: CASSSGAITDTQYF. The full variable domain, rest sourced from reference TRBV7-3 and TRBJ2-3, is GAGVSQTPSNKVTEKGKYVELRCDPISGHTALYWYRQSLGQGPEFLIYFQGTGAADDSGLPNDRFFAVRPEGSVSTLKIQRTERGDSAVYLCASSSGAITDTQYFGPGTRLTVL.

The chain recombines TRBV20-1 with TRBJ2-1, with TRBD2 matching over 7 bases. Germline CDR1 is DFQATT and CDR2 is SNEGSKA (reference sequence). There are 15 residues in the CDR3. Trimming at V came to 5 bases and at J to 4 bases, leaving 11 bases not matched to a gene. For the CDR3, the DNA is TGCAGTGCTCCTCATACCGGCGGGAGATACAATGAGCAGTTCTTC. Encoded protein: CSAPHTGGRYNEQFF.

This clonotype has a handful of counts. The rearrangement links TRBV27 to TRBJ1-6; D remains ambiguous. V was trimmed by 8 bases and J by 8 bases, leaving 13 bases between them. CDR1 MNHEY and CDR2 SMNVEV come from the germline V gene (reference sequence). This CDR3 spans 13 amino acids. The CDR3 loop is CASHGRVDSPLHF. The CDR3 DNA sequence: TGTGCCAGCCACGGACGGGTGGATTCACCCCTCCACTTT.

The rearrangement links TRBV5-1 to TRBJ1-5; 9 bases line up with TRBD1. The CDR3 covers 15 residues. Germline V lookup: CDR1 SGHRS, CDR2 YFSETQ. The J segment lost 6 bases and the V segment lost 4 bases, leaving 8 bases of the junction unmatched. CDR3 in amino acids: CASSDGTGTGQPQHF. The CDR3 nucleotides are TGCGCCAGCAGCGACGGGACAGGGACGGGTCAGCCCCAGCATTTT.

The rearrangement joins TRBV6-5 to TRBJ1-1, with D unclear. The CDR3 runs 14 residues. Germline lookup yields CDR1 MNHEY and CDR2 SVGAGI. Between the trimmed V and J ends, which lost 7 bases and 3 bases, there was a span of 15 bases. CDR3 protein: CASTLNVHDTEAFF. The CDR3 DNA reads TGTGCCAGCACCCTAAACGTCCATGACACTGAAGCTTTCTTT.

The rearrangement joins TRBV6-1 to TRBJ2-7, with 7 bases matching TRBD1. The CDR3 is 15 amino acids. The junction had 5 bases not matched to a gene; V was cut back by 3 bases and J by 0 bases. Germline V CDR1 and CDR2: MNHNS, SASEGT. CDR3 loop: CASSDARDSSYEQYF. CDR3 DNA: TGTGCCAGCAGTGACGCCCGGGACAGCTCCTACGAGCAGTACTTC.

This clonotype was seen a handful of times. The chain's CDR3 is CASSHTGTLGAQYF. CDR3 bases: TGCGCCAGCAGCCACACCGGGACCCTGGGGGCCCAGTACTTC. The J gene is TRBJ2-5, the V gene TRBV4-1; D may be TRBD1 or TRBD2 (5 bases each). Trimming took off 3 bases at V and 9 bases at J, with 17 bases between the two ends. The CDR3 has 14 residues. The germline V gene encodes CDR1 MGHRA and CDR2 YSYEKL.

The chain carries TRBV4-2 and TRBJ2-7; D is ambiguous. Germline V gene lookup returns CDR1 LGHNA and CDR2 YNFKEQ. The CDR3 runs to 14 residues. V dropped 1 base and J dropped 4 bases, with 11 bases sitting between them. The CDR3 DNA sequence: TGTGCCAGCAGCCAAGGTATGAACACTTACGAGCAGTACTTC. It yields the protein CASSQGMNTYEQYF.

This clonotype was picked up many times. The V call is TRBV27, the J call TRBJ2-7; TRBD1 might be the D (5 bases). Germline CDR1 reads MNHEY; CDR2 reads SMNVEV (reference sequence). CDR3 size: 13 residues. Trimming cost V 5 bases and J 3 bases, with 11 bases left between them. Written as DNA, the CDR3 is TGTGCCAGCAGTCTAACAACAGGCTACGAGCAGTACTTC. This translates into CASSLTTGYEQYF.

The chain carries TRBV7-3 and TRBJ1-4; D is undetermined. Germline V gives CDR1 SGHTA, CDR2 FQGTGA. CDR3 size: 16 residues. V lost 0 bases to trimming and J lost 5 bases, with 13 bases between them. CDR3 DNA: TGTGCCAGCAGCTTAACGTACGGACCTTGGAATGAAAAACTGTTTTTT. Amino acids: CASSLTYGPWNEKLFF.

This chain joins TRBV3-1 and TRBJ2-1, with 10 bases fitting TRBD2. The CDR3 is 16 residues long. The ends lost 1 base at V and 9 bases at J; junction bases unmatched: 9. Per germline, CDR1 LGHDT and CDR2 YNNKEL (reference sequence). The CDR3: CASSQGVASGGFEQFF. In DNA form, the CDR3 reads TGTGCCAGCAGCCAAGGTGTTGCTAGCGGGGGATTTGAGCAGTTCTTC.

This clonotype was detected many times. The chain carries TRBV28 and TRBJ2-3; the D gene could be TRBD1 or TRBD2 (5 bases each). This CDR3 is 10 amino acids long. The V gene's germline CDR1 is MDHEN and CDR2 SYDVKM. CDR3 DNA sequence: TGTGCTTCAGGGAGCGATACGCAGTATTTT. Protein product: CASGSDTQYF.

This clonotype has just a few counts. For the CDR3, the DNA is TGCGCCAGCAGCTTGGATGGACAGGGAAACAGTGGGGATCAGCCCCAGCATTTT. Translated, it gives CASSLDGQGNSGDQPQHF. The V and J genes are TRBV5-1 and TRBJ1-5; 8 bases agree with TRBD1. In germline, CDR1 is SGHRS, CDR2 YFSETQ. V was clipped by 0 bases and J by 5 bases; unmatched bases: 13. The CDR3 loop spans 18 amino acids. Based on the CDR3 plus reference TRBV5-1 and TRBJ1-5, the full variable domain is KAGVTQTPRYLIKTRGQQVTLSCSPISGHRSVSWYQQTPGQGLQFLFEYFSETQRNKGNFPGRFSGRQFSNSRSEMNVSTLELGDSALYLCASSLDGQGNSGDQPQHFGDGTRLSIL.

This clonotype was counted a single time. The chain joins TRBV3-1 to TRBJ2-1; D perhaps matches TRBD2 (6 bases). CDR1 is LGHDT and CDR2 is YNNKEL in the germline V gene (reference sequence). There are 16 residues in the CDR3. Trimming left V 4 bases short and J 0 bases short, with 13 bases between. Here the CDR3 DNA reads TGTGCCAGCAGCCGCGGGGACTTATACTCCTACAATGAGCAGTTCTTC. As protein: CASSRGDLYSYNEQFF.

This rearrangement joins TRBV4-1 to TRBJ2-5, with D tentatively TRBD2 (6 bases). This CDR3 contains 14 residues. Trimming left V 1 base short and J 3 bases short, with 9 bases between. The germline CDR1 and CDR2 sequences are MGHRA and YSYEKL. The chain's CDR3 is CASSQGPGEETQYF. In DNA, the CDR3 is TGCGCCAGCAGCCAAGGGCCGGGGGAAGAGACCCAGTACTTC.

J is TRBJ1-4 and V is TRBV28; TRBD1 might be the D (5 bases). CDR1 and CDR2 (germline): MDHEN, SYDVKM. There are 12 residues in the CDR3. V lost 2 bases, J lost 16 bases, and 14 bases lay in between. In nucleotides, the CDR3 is TGTGCCAGCAGTTTAAGTCGGGGGGATAGGTTTTTT. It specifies CASSLSRGDRFF.

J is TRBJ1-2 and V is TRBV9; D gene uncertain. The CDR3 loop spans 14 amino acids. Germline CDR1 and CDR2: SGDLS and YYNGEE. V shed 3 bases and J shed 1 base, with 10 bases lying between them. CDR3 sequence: CASSAARDNYGYTF. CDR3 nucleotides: TGTGCCAGCAGCGCCGCCCGGGATAACTATGGCTACACCTTC.

The CDR3, as DNA: TGCAGTGCTAGAGAGGAATATGGGTCAACTAATGAAAAACTGTTTTTT. Protein: CSAREEYGSTNEKLFF. The chain employs TRBV20-1 and TRBJ1-4; D gene uncertain. Trimming pared 0 bases from V and 0 bases from J, leaving 11 bases between. Germline CDR1 and CDR2: DFQATT and SNEGSKA (reference sequence). The CDR3 length is 16 residues.

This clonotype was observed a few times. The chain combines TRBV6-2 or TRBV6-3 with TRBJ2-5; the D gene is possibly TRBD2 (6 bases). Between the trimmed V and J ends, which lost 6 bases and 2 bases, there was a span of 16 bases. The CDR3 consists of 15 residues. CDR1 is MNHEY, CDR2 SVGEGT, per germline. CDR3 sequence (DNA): TGTGCCAGCAGCCCCGGAGGGGCAGATCAAGAGACCCAGTACTTC. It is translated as CASSPGGADQETQYF.

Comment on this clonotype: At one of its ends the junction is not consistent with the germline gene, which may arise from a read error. The CDR3 protein is CASSLNSGANVQTF. Here the CDR3 DNA reads TGTGCCAGCAGCCTAAACTCTGGGGCCAACGTCCAGACTTTC. The V call is TRBV7-9, the J call TRBJ2-6; a weak D match, TRBD1 (5 bases). The CDR3 is made up of 14 amino acids. Germline CDR1 is SEHNR and CDR2 is FQNEAQ (reference sequence).

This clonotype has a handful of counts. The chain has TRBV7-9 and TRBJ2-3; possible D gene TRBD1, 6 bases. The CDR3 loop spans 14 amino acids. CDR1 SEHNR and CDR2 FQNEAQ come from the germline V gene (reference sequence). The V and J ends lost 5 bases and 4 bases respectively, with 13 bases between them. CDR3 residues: CASSPQGPADTQYF. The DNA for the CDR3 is TGTGCCAGCAGCCCACAGGGCCCAGCAGATACGCAGTATTTT.

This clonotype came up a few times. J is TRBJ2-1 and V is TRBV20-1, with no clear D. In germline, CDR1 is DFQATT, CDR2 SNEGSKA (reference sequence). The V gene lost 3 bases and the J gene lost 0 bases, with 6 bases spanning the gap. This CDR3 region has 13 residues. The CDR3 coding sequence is TGCAGTGCTAGTGCAAACTCCTACAATGAGCAGTTCTTC. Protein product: CSASANSYNEQFF.

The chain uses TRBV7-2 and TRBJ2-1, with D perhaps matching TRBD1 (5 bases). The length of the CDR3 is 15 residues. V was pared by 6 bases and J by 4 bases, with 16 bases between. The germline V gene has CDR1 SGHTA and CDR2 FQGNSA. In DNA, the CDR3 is TGTGCCAGCAGTTCCTCGACCCCAGGGTACAATGAGCAGTTCTTC. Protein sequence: CASSSSTPGYNEQFF.

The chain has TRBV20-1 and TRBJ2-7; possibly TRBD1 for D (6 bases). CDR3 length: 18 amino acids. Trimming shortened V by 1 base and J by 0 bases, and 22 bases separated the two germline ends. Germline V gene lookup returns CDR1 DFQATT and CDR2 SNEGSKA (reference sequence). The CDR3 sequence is CSARGWAPTTGISYEQYF. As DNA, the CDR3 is TGCAGTGCTAGAGGCTGGGCCCCTACGACAGGCATCTCCTACGAGCAGTACTTC.